These 9 T cell receptor beta chains were sequenced from one sample in a study of T cells in Graves' hyperthyroidism and ophthalmopathy. The CDR3 regions of TCR beta were amplified from RNA transcripts. First-round RT-PCR targeting the TCR CDR3 was performed with the HTBI primer set. TCRdb re-derived calls from the multiplex PCR reads in MiXCR, one entry per CDR3 protein. The profile shows roughly 750,000 distinct CDR3 sequences, roughly 15% of them singletons. Sequenced sample: blood. These receptors originate from a young man with Graves' hyperthyroidism.

This chain joins TRBV6-2 or TRBV6-3 and TRBJ2-3; 7 bases are shared with TRBD1. Germline V gene lookup returns CDR1 MNHEY and CDR2 SVGEGT. The CDR3 contains 16 residues. V dropped 3 bases and J dropped 2; count of bases not matched to a gene: 8. The CDR3 spells CASSYRTGSATDTQYF. The CDR3 nucleotides are TGTGCCAGCAGTTATCGGACAGGATCGGCCACAGATACGCAGTATTTT.

This clonotype appeared many times. The V call is TRBV6-1, the J call TRBJ2-7; 9 nucleotides line up with TRBD2. CDR1 and CDR2 from the germline V gene are MNHNS and SASEGT. Losses at the gene ends were 5 bases for V and 0 bases for J; bases not matched to a gene: 2. The CDR3 is 14 amino acids. The CDR3 reads CASSWTSDSYEQYF. CDR3 nucleotides: TGTGCCAGCAGTTGGACTAGCGACTCCTACGAGCAGTACTTC.

J is TRBJ2-5 and V is TRBV2; 11 positions match TRBD1. The V gene end was trimmed by 0 bases and the J gene end by 11 bases; junction bases not matched to a gene: 5. Per the germline V gene, CDR1 is SNHLY and CDR2 is FYNNEI. The CDR3 is 14 residues long. The CDR3 DNA follows: TGTGCCAGCAGTGAAGCGAGTGGGACAGGGGGTCAGTACTTC. It specifies CASSEASGTGGQYF.

As to this clonotype: One end of the junction fails to match germline, which may point to a read error. The genes are TRBV7-9 and TRBJ2-4; D is perhaps TRBD1 or TRBD2 (6 bases each). The CDR3 is made up of 15 amino acids. Germline assignment: CDR1 SEHNR and CDR2 FQNEAQ (reference sequence). The CDR3 reads CASSPTGRPKNIQYF. CDR3 nucleotides: TGTGCCAGCAGTCCCACAGGGAGGCCCAAGAACATTCAGTACTTC.

This clonotype was found a few times. The V gene is TRBV30, the J gene TRBJ2-7, with TRBD1 matching 10 bases. With V trimmed by 2 bases and J by 6 bases, 7 bases remained unmatched. Germline CDR1 is GTSNPN and CDR2 is SVGIG (reference sequence). CDR3 length: 14 amino acids. CDR3 loop: CAWSTGTGDREQYF. DNA for the CDR3: TGTGCCTGGAGTACCGGGACAGGGGATCGCGAGCAGTACTTC. Full variable domain (remainder filled in from reference TRBV30 and TRBJ2-7): SQTIHQWPATLVQPVGSPLSLECTVEGTSNPNLYWYRQAAGRGLQLLFYSVGIGQISSEVPQNLSASRPQDRQFILSSKKLLLSDSGFYLCAWSTGTGDREQYFGPGTRLTVT.

Turning to this clonotype: This may be a read error, as it is one base from a much larger clone. The CDR3 nucleotides are TGTGCCAGCAGTGGGGGACTAGCGGGAGACAATGAGCAGTACTTC. It encodes CASSGGLAGDNEQYF. The chain employs TRBV9 and TRBJ2-1, with TRBD2 identical over 14 bases. The DNA end lines up better with TRBJ2-7; the J call may be wrong. The CDR3 loop spans 15 amino acids. Germline V CDR1 and CDR2: SGDLS, YYNGEE.

The rearrangement links TRBV14 to TRBJ2-2; TRBD2 might be the D (6 bases). The CDR3 loop spans 16 amino acids. V lost 5 bases to trimming and J lost 1 base, with 14 bases between them. The germline V gene encodes CDR1 SGHDN and CDR2 FVKESK. CDR3 sequence: CASSYRVAVNTGELFF. Here the CDR3 DNA reads TGTGCCAGCAGCTACCGGGTAGCGGTGAACACCGGGGAGCTGTTTTTT.

The chain uses TRBV6-2 or TRBV6-3 and TRBJ2-6; D is unclear. Trimming removed 5 bases at V and 2 bases at J, with 13 bases between. The CDR3 is made up of 16 amino acids. The germline CDR1 and CDR2 sequences are MNHEY and SVGEGT. The CDR3 coding sequence is TGTGCCAGCAGTGGGCACAGCGCAGCTGGGGCCAACGTCCTGACTTTC. Translated, it gives CASSGHSAAGANVLTF.

This chain joins TRBV2 and TRBJ1-5; D is possibly TRBD1 (5 bases). V was clipped by 1 base and J by 7 bases, with 11 bases between them. The CDR3 extends over 14 amino acids. Germline V CDR1 and CDR2: SNHLY, FYNNEI. The CDR3 sequence: CASSEEGQGQPQHF. Written as DNA, the CDR3 is TGTGCCAGCAGTGAAGAAGGTCAGGGACAGCCCCAGCATTTT.